This entry concerns a single TCR beta chain. This clone was seen a single time. It lacks a known antigen. Base qualities are not at hand, and no much larger clone is one base apart. TCR CDR3 regions were amplified from genomic DNA by multiplex PCR using the deep immunoSEQ assay. For each cell subset, the extracted genomic DNA was distributed evenly across all wells of several immunoSEQ 96-well plates, and each plate served as one replicate. For sorted subsets, each replicate PCR was loaded with around 200 ng genomic DNA, equivalent to about 33,000 T cell genomes. Purified libraries were quantified with a Qubit 3.0 fluorometer, sized on a Bioanalyzer 2100, and re-quantified with the KAPA Library Quantification kit. A separate single-read 150-cycle Illumina NextSeq 550 flow cell was used to sequence each immunoSEQ 96-well plate. In the original analysis: Because the immunoSEQ output included only junctional sequences and no quality scores, the filtering could not be the same as the filtering used for full-length reads. To assign V/J genes and CDR3, sequences were annotated using PyIR, a Python wrapper for IgBLAST v1.9, with IMGT germline references. Reads with weak V/J assignments (E-value above 1e-6), missing CDR3, stop codons, out-of-frame junctions, or ambiguous translated residues were removed. V3J clonotypes were defined by identical inferred V gene, J gene, and CDR3 amino acid sequence. Percentage overlap between repertoires was calculated by dividing the number of shared unique clonotypes by the size of the smaller repertoire. Three approaches were used to assess repertoire richness: RTK rarefaction, the Chao1 estimator, and Recon v2.1 estimates of unobserved clonotypes. OLGA was used to compute generation probabilities for all TCRbeta clonotypes that the gDNA method yielded from a few donors. TCRdb stores this immuneACCESS table with in-frame sequences only. Part of the clones is absent; in the studies checked, under half of the shortfall reflects unresolved V genes, and no reason is known for the rest. The DNA gave D and trimming, while V, J and clone size come from that table. This sample holds 1.4 million to 1.5 million clones; around 97% were observed only once. Of the sample, approximately 1% is held by the ten largest clones.

The data stem from a study of shared clonotypes between healthy human individuals (dated by TCRdb to 2020 to 2021). Some background on the complete study: Three men and two women, aged 18 to 49 years, made up the cohort. For each donor, three plates each were used for CD4 naive and CD4 memory, two plates were used for CD8 naive, and one plate was used for CD8 memory. Blood TCR repertoires of roughly five healthy adults were deeply sequenced to estimate repertoire size and the extent of clonotype sharing between individuals. To increase sequencing depth and limit assay-specific biases, different laboratories used diverse techniques to prepare libraries and sequence TCR repertoires. Per donor, leukapheresis produced somewhere between about 0.85 and 10 billion PBMCs.

The donors were healthy, HIV-negative adults with no recently reported acute infections or vaccinations. Only Caucasian adults living in Nashville, Tennessee, USA were represented among the donors. CD4+ T cells were enriched by magnetic negative selection, after which naive cells were positively selected on CD45RA and the negative fraction was taken as the memory subset. Blood was collected by leukapheresis, and PBMCs were isolated by Ficoll-Histopaque density gradient centrifugation and then cryopreserved in liquid nitrogen vapor phase. Analytical flow cytometry was used to check the purity and quantity of each magnetically sorted T cell population. Each sorted fraction had its genomic DNA isolated and then quantified by UV absorbance on a Nanodrop 2000c. Here is what the overall study found, with its caveats: Sampling was limited to blood, and TCR repertoires in tissue likely differ from TCR repertoires in blood. Estimated clonotype richness was generally larger for naive than for memory subsets. Even with the large sequencing depth, rarefaction of the sorted-subset datasets indicated that sequencing was incomplete. Because the study included a small number of donors, the genetic and exposure-history diversity represented was limited. When several donors were compared, the shared fraction of clonotypes was about 5.5% for naive CD4, roughly 3.3% for naive CD8, more than 2% for memory CD4, and approximately 0.4% for memory CD8. Clonotypes shared by all four sorted-subset donors showed higher generation probabilities than non-shared clonotypes. Pairwise subsampling indicated that sequencing depth was expected to affect the degree of clonotype sharing among donors.

V has 4 bases trimmed and J has 3 bases trimmed; junction bases matching no gene number 3. The CDR3 runs 13 residues from the cysteine to the phenylalanine. Only the CDR3 DNA is retained, 39 bases long and in frame from the first base. The germline V gene encodes CDR1 SGHNT and CDR2 YYREEE (reference sequence). The V and J genes are TRBV5-4 and TRBJ2-7; 8 bases in between match TRBD1. Specimen: naive CD4+ T cells sorted from blood. The label giving this sample's cell subset or site can be read as: CD45RA+ positively selected. The clonotype comes from a man aged 25-45 years in good health. CDR3 reads: CASSQQGGYEQYF. In nucleotides, the sequence is TGTGCCAGCAGCCAACAGGGGGGCTACGAGCAGTACTTC.